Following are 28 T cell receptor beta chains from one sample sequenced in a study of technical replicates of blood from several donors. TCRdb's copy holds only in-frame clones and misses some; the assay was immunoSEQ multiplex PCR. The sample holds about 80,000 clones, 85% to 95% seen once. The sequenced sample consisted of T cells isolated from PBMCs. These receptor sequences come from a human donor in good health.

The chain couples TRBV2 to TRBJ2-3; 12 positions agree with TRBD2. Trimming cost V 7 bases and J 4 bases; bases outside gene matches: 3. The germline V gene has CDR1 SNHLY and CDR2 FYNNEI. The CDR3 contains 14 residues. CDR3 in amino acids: CASTPSGRADTQYF. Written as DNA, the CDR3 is TGTGCCAGCACGCCTAGCGGGAGGGCAGATACGCAGTATTTT. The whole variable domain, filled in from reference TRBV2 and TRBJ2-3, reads EPEVTQTPSHQVTQMGQEVILRCVPISNHLYFYWYRQILGQKVEFLVSFYNNEISEKSEIFDDQFSVERPDGSNFTLKIRSTKLEDSAMYFCASTPSGRADTQYFGPGTRLTVL.

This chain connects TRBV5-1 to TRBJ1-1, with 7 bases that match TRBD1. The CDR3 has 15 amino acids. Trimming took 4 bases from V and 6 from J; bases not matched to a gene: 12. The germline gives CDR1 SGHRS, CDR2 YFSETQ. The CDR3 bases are TGCGCCAGCAGCGCTTACGGGACAGAAGGCTCTGAAGCTTTCTTT. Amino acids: CASSAYGTEGSEAFF. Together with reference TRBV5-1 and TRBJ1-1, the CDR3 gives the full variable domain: KAGVTQTPRYLIKTRGQQVTLSCSPISGHRSVSWYQQTPGQGLQFLFEYFSETQRNKGNFPGRFSGRQFSNSRSEMNVSTLELGDSALYLCASSAYGTEGSEAFFGQGTRLTVV.

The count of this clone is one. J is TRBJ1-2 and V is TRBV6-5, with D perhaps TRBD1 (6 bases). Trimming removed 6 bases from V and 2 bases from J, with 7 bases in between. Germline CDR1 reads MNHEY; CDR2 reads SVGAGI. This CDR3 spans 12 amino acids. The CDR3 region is CASRQGNYGYTF. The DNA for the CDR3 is TGTGCCAGCAGGCAGGGGAACTATGGCTACACCTTC.

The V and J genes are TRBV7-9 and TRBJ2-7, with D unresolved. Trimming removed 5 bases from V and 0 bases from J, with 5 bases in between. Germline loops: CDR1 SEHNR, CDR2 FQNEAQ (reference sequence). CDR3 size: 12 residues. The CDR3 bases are TGTGCCAGCAGCCTGAGCTCCTACGAGCAGTACTTC. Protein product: CASSLSSYEQYF.

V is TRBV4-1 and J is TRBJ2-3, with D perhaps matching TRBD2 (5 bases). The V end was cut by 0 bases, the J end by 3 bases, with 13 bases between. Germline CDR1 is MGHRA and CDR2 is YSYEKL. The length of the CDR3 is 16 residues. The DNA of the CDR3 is TGCGCCAGCAGCCAAGATCGAGGGTTTGTTACAGATACGCAGTATTTT. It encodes CASSQDRGFVTDTQYF.

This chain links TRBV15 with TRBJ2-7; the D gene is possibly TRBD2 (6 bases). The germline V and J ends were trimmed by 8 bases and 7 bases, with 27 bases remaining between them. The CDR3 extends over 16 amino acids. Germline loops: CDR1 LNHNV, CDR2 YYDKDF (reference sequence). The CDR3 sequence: CATSKIMAGMLREQYF. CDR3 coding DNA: TGTGCCACCTCAAAGATCATGGCGGGGATGTTGCGGGAGCAGTACTTC.

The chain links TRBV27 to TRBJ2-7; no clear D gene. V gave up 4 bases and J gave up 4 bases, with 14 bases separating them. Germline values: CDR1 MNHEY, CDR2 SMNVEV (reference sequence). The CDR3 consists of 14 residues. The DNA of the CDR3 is TGTGCCAGCAGTTATGACGGCGGAAAATACGAGCAGTACTTC. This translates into CASSYDGGKYEQYF.

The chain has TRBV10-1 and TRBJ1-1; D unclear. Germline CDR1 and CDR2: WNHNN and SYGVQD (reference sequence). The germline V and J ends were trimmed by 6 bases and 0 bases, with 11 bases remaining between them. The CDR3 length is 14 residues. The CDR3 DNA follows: TGCGCCAGCAGGGAAACAGCCATGAACACTGAAGCTTTCTTT. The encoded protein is CASRETAMNTEAFF.

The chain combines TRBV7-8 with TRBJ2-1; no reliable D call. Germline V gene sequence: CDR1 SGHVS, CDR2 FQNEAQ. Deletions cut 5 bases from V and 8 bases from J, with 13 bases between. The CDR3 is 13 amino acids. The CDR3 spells CASSLASTDEQFF. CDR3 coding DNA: TGTGCCAGCAGCCTCGCCTCTACGGATGAGCAGTTCTTC.

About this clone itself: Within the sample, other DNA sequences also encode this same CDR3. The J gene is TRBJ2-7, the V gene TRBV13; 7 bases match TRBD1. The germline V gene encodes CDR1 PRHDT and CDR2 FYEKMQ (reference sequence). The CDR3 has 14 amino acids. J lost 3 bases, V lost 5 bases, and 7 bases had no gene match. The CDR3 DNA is TGTGCCAGCAGCCTACAGGGGAGTAGCTACGAGCAGTACTTC. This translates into CASSLQGSSYEQYF.

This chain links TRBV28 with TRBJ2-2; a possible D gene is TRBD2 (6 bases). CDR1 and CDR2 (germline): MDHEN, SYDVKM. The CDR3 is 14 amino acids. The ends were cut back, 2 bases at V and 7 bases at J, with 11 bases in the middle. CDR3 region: CASSLLAPHGELFF. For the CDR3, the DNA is TGTGCCAGCAGTTTACTAGCGCCCCACGGGGAGCTGTTTTTT.

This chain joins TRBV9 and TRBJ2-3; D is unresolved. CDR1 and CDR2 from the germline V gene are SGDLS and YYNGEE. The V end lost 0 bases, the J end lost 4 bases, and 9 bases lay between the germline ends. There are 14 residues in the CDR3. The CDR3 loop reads CASSVGLSSDTQYF. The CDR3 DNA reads TGTGCCAGCAGCGTAGGCCTAAGTTCAGATACGCAGTATTTT.

In nucleotides, the CDR3 is TGTGCCAGCAGTGTCACTAGCGGGCCTTCCTACAATGAGCAGTTCTTC. It is translated as CASSVTSGPSYNEQFF. The V call is TRBV6-1, the J call TRBJ2-1; 9 nucleotides align to TRBD2. Germline CDR1 is MNHNS and CDR2 is SASEGT. Trimming removed 4 bases from V and 1 base from J; junction bases left unmatched: 5. The CDR3 runs 16 residues.

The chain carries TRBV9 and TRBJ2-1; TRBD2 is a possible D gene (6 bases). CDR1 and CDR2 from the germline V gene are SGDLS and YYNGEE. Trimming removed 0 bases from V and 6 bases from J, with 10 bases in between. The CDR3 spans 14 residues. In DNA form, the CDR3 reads TGTGCCAGCAGCGTAGCGGGAGTTGGCAATGAGCAGTTCTTC. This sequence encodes CASSVAGVGNEQFF.

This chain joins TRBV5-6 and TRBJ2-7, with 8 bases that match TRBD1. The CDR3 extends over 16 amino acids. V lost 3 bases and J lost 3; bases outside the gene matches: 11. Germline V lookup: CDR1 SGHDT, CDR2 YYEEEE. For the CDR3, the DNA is TGTGCCAGCAGCTCCTCCGCGGGACAGGATGACTACGAGCAGTACTTC. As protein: CASSSSAGQDDYEQYF.

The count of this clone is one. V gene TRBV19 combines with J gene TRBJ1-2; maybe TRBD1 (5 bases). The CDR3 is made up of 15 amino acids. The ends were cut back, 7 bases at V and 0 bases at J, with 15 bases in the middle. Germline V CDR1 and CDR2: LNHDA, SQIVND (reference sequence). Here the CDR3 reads CASKHGHYSNYGYTF. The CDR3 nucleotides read TGTGCCAGTAAACACGGACACTATTCTAACTATGGCTACACCTTC.

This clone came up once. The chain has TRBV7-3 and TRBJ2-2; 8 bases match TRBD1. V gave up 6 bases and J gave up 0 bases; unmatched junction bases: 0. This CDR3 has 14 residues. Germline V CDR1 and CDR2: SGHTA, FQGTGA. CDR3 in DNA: TGTGCCAGCAGACAGGGGGCGAACACCGGGGAGCTGTTTTTT. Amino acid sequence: CASRQGANTGELFF.

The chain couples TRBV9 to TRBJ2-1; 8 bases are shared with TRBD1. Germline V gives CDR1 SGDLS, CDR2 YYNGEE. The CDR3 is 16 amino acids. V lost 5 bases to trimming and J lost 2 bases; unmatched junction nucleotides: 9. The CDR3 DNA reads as TGTGCCAGCAGTCAAACAGGGGGATTACCCTACAATGAGCAGTTCTTC. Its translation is CASSQTGGLPYNEQFF.

CDR3 in DNA: TGCGCCAGCAGTGAGGGGACAAACTATGGCTACACCTTC. It is translated as CASSEGTNYGYTF. This sequence joins TRBV10-1 and TRBJ1-2; a possible D gene is TRBD1 (6 bases). V lost 2 bases and J 2 bases, leaving 6 bases between the germline ends. This CDR3 contains 13 residues. CDR1 and CDR2 (germline): WNHNN, SYGVQD (reference sequence).

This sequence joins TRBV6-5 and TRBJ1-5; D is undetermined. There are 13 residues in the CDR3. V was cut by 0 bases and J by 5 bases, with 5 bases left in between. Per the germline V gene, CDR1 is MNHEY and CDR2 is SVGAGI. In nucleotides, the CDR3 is TGTGCCAGCAGTTACTCGAGGGATCAGCCCCAGCATTTT. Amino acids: CASSYSRDQPQHF.

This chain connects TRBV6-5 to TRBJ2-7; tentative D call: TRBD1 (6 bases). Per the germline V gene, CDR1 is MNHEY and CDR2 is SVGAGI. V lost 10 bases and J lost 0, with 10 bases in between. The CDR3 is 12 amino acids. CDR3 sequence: CATLGGSYEQYF. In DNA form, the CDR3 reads TGTGCCACCCTAGGGGGCTCCTACGAGCAGTACTTC.

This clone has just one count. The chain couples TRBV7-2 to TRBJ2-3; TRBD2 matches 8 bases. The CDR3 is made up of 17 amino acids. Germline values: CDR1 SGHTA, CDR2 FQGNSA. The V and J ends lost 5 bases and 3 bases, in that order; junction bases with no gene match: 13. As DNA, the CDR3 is TGTGCCAGCAGCCGAACACGGGGGGGCGGGAGAACAGATACGCAGTATTTT. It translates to CASSRTRGGGRTDTQYF.

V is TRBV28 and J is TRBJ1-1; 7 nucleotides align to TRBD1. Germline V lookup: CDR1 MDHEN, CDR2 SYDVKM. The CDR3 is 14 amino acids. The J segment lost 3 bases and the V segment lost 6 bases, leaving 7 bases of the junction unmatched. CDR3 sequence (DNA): TGTGCCAGCAGCATAAATACAGGGGACACTGAAGCTTTCTTT. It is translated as CASSINTGDTEAFF.

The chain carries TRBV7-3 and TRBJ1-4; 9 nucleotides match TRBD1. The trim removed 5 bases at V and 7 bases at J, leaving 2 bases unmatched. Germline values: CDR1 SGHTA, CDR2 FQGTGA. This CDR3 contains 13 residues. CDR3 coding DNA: TGTGCCAGCAGCCCGGACAGGGGTGAAAAACTGTTTTTT. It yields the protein CASSPDRGEKLFF.

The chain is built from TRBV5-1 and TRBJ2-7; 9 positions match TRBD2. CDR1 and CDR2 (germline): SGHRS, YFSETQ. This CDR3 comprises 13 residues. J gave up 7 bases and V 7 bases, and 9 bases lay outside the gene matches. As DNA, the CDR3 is TGCGCCAGCGGTTTAGCGGGAGTGTCGGAGCAGTACTTC. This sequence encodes CASGLAGVSEQYF.

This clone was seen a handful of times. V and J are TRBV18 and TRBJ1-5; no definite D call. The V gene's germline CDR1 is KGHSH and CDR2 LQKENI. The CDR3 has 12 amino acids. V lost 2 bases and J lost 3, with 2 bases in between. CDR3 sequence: CASSPYNQPQHF. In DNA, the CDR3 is TGTGCCAGCTCACCATACAATCAGCCCCAGCATTTT.

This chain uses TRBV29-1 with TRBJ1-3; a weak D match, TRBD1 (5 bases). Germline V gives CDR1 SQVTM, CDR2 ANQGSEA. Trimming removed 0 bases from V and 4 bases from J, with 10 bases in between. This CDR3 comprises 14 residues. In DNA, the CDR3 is TGCAGCGTTGAAGATTCAGGGTGGGGAAACACCATATATTTT. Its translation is CSVEDSGWGNTIYF.

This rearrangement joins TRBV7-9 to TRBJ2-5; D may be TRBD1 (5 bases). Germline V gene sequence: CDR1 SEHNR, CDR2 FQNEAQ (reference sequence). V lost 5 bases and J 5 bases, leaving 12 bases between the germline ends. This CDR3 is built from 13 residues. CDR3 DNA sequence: TGTGCCAGCAGCGGGGTTAGGGGTGAGACCCAGTACTTC. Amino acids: CASSGVRGETQYF.